Listed here are 30 T cell receptor beta chains from one sample, sequenced in a study of blood T cell repertoires in COVID-19. Produced via immunoSEQ multiplex PCR; TCRdb's table is partial and in-frame only. The data contain 100,000 to 150,000 clones, over 75% of them singletons. The specimen sequenced was peripheral blood. These receptors were collected from a man in his thirties or forties with COVID-19, enrolled during active disease.

V is TRBV18 and J is TRBJ2-7; 9 positions match TRBD1. In germline, CDR1 is KGHSH, CDR2 LQKENI. With V trimmed by 4 bases and J by 5 bases, 15 bases remained unmatched. This CDR3 has 17 residues. Here the CDR3 DNA reads TGTGCCAGCTCACGCGCCTCAACCGGGACAGGGTCGGACGAGCAGTACTTC. Residues: CASSRASTGTGSDEQYF.

V and J are TRBV18 and TRBJ1-1; D may be TRBD1 (5 bases). The CDR3 consists of 14 residues. Germline assignment: CDR1 KGHSH and CDR2 LQKENI. Trimming took 6 bases from V and 3 from J, leaving 14 bases between them. Here the CDR3 DNA reads TGTGCCAGCTCCCCCAGGGTCAAGGACACTGAAGCTTTCTTT. The encoded protein is CASSPRVKDTEAFF.

This chain links TRBV4-1 with TRBJ2-7; 8 bases align to TRBD2. The germline V gene has CDR1 MGHRA and CDR2 YSYEKL. The V segment lost 0 bases and the J segment 5 bases; nucleotides outside the gene matches: 9. CDR3 size: 16 residues. This CDR3 is CASSQDPSGRANEQYF. CDR3 nucleotide sequence: TGCGCCAGCAGCCAAGATCCCTCCGGGAGGGCCAACGAGCAGTACTTC.

The chain recombines TRBV30 with TRBJ2-5, with a tentative D call TRBD2 (6 bases). Deletions cut 3 bases from V and 5 bases from J, with 13 bases between. Germline assignment: CDR1 GTSNPN and CDR2 SVGIG (reference sequence). This CDR3 is 13 amino acids long. The DNA of the CDR3 is TGTGCCTGGAGGACTACTAGCACGGAGACCCAGTACTTC. It specifies CAWRTTSTETQYF.

The chain joins TRBV18 to TRBJ1-1; 7 positions agree with TRBD1. Germline V gene lookup returns CDR1 KGHSH and CDR2 LQKENI. J gave up 0 bases and V 4 bases, and 8 bases lay outside the gene matches. This CDR3 has 16 amino acids. This CDR3 is CASSLTGDRLNTEAFF. The CDR3 DNA follows: TGTGCCAGCTCACTAACAGGGGATAGACTGAACACTGAAGCTTTCTTT.

The chain uses TRBV30 and TRBJ2-1; 7 positions match TRBD2. V trimming: 4 bases; J trimming: 1 base; junction bases outside the gene matches: 1. The CDR3 is made up of 13 amino acids. In germline, CDR1 is GTSNPN, CDR2 SVGIG (reference sequence). This chain's CDR3 is CAWNGGSYNEQFF. CDR3 coding DNA: TGTGCCTGGAACGGGGGGTCCTACAATGAGCAGTTCTTC.

The rearrangement links TRBV9 to TRBJ2-5, with 10 bases matching TRBD2. Germline CDR1 SGDLS, CDR2 YYNGEE. The V gene end was trimmed by 0 bases and the J gene end by 4 bases; junction bases not matched to a gene: 9. This CDR3 spans 17 amino acids. CDR3 loop: CASSVGGDSGRLETQYF. The CDR3 DNA reads TGTGCCAGCAGCGTAGGCGGGGATAGCGGGAGGCTAGAGACCCAGTACTTC.

V gene TRBV27 combines with J gene TRBJ2-7, with 8 bases aligning to TRBD1. V dropped 5 bases and J dropped 1; count of bases not matched to a gene: 16. The CDR3 runs to 18 residues. Germline loops: CDR1 MNHEY, CDR2 SMNVEV (reference sequence). The CDR3: CASSPGHVDRVISYEQYF. CDR3 DNA sequence: TGTGCCAGCAGTCCCGGACACGTGGACAGGGTGATTTCCTACGAGCAGTACTTC.

The chain recombines TRBV2 with TRBJ2-1; no clear D gene. The V and J ends lost 5 bases and 6 bases respectively, with 5 bases between them. CDR1 SNHLY and CDR2 FYNNEI come from the germline V gene. The CDR3 is 11 residues long. CDR3 nucleotides: TGTGCCAGCAGTTATAGCAATGAGCAGTTCTTC. Translated, it gives CASSYSNEQFF.

The J gene is TRBJ2-3, the V gene TRBV6-5, with a weak D call TRBD1 (6 bases). The CDR3 sequence is 14 residues long. Germline V gene sequence: CDR1 MNHEY, CDR2 SVGAGI. V lost 5 bases to trimming and J lost 0 bases, with 9 bases between them. Here the CDR3 DNA reads TGTGCCAGCAGTCGGACAGCCAGCACAGATACGCAGTATTTT. It is translated as CASSRTASTDTQYF.

V gene TRBV7-9 combines with J gene TRBJ2-1; 9 positions match TRBD1. V was pared by 6 bases and J by 5 bases, with 5 bases of the junction left unmatched. Germline-derived CDR1 and CDR2 are SEHNR and FQNEAQ (reference sequence). This CDR3 has 14 residues. The CDR3 DNA sequence: TGTGCCAGCAGGCACGGACAGGGGAACAATGAGCAGTTCTTC. Translated: CASRHGQGNNEQFF.

The CDR3 here is CASSLQEAEQTDTQYF. The CDR3 DNA follows: TGTGCCAGCAGCTTGCAGGAGGCGGAACAGACAGATACGCAGTATTTT. The chain joins TRBV7-9 to TRBJ2-3; D is perhaps TRBD2 (5 bases). CDR3 length equals 16 residues. In germline, CDR1 is SEHNR, CDR2 FQNEAQ (reference sequence). The germline V and J ends were trimmed by 3 bases and 3 bases, with 16 bases remaining between them.

CDR3 DNA sequence: TGTGCCAGCAGCCAGCCACAGGGGGCGCGGGGCGGGGAGCTGTTTTTT. Translating gives CASSQPQGARGGELFF. This chain joins TRBV7-2 and TRBJ2-2; TRBD1 agrees at 9 bases. The germline gives CDR1 SGHTA, CDR2 FQGNSA. This CDR3 spans 16 amino acids. V lost 5 bases to trimming and J lost 7 bases; unmatched junction nucleotides: 11.

This clone was recorded a few times. The junction does not match germline at one end; this may be a read error. This chain links TRBV7-7 with TRBJ2-5; 9 bases are shared with TRBD1. Germline V lookup: CDR1 SSHAT, CDR2 FNYEAQ (reference sequence). This CDR3 spans 16 amino acids. The CDR3 bases are TGTGCTAGCAGCTTAGGAGGGGGGACAGGGCAAGAGACCCAGTACTTC. Translating gives CASSLGGGTGQETQYF. Full variable domain (remainder filled in from reference TRBV7-7 and TRBJ2-5): GAGVSQSPRYKVTKRGQDVTLRCDPISSHATLYWYQQALGQGPEFLTYFNYEAQPDKSGLPSDRFSAERPEGSISTLTIQRTEQRDSAMYRCASSLGGGTGQETQYFGPGTRLLVL.

This rearrangement joins TRBV30 to TRBJ2-2; D is ambiguous. CDR1 is GTSNPN, CDR2 SVGIG, per germline (reference sequence). V dropped 2 bases and J dropped 1 base, with 5 bases sitting between them. CDR3 length equals 13 residues. Here the CDR3 reads CAWSPQNTGELFF. CDR3 DNA: TGTGCCTGGAGTCCACAGAACACCGGGGAGCTGTTTTTT.

The rearrangement links TRBV9 to TRBJ2-3, with 7 bases aligning to TRBD2. The CDR3 runs 17 residues. Germline V gene lookup returns CDR1 SGDLS and CDR2 YYNGEE. The junction had 8 bases not matched to a gene; V was cut back by 0 bases and J by 1 base. The CDR3 sequence: CASSVALAGVGTDTQYF. As DNA, the CDR3 is TGTGCCAGCAGCGTAGCCCTGGCGGGGGTTGGCACAGATACGCAGTATTTT.

This chain joins TRBV12-3 or TRBV12-4 and TRBJ2-2; D ambiguous. This CDR3 has 13 residues. V shed 6 bases and J shed 6 bases, with 11 bases lying between them. CDR3 amino acids: CASRRIEAGELFF. The CDR3 DNA is TGTGCCAGCAGGCGGATAGAAGCCGGGGAGCTGTTTTTT.

This clone was recorded only once. The chain recombines TRBV5-4 with TRBJ2-3, with D maybe TRBD2 (5 bases). Germline V gene lookup returns CDR1 SGHNT and CDR2 YYREEE (reference sequence). The CDR3 is 14 amino acids. V was cut by 7 bases and J by 2 bases, with 14 bases left in between. CDR3 protein: CASEEGGFTDTQYF. CDR3 bases: TGTGCCAGCGAAGAGGGCGGTTTCACAGATACGCAGTATTTT.

In nucleotides, the CDR3 is TGTGCCAGCAGCCTAAACAGGGGAACGAACACCGGGGAGCTGTTTTTT. Protein product: CASSLNRGTNTGELFF. The chain employs TRBV3-1 (or the pseudogene TRBV3-2) and TRBJ2-2; TRBD1 matches at 7 bases. The CDR3 is 16 amino acids. V lost 4 bases to trimming and J lost 0 bases; unmatched junction nucleotides: 5. Germline CDR1 is LGHDT and CDR2 is YNNKEL (reference sequence).

The chain uses TRBV7-9 and TRBJ2-5; TRBD1 aligns across 8 bases. Unmatched junction bases numbered 13, after V lost 5 bases and J lost 2 bases. The germline V gene encodes CDR1 SEHNR and CDR2 FQNEAQ (reference sequence). The CDR3 loop spans 17 amino acids. The CDR3 here is CASSAPRFGQGQETQYF. DNA of the CDR3: TGTGCCAGCAGCGCACCACGCTTTGGACAGGGACAAGAGACCCAGTACTTC.

A few counts support this clone. This chain joins TRBV16 and TRBJ1-5; 7 nucleotides align to TRBD1. V trimming: 1 base; J trimming: 5 bases; junction bases outside the gene matches: 5. The CDR3 covers 15 residues. Germline values: CDR1 KGHSY, CDR2 FQNENV. CDR3 sequence (DNA): TGTGCCAGCAGCCAATACTCCAGGGGGGATCAGCCCCAGCATTTT. Translating it yields CASSQYSRGDQPQHF.

The chain carries TRBV6-5 and TRBJ2-2; TRBD1 matches 8 bases. Unmatched junction bases numbered 7, after V lost 6 bases and J lost 4 bases. The CDR3 covers 15 residues. Germline values: CDR1 MNHEY, CDR2 SVGAGI. The CDR3 nucleotides are TGTGCCAGCAGCTCCGGACAGGGACGCACCGGGGAGCTGTTTTTT. Translated, it gives CASSSGQGRTGELFF.

To note about this clone: The same CDR3 arises from other DNA sequences in this sample as well. The rearrangement links TRBV19 to TRBJ1-1; D call uncertain. The CDR3 totals 13 residues. CDR1 and CDR2 (germline): LNHDA, SQIVND (reference sequence). The V gene lost 5 bases and the J gene lost 0 bases, with 7 bases spanning the gap. CDR3 coding DNA: TGTGCCAGTAGTCTCGCGATGAACACTGAAGCTTTCTTT. This translates into CASSLAMNTEAFF.

The rearrangement links TRBV19 to TRBJ1-3, with D possibly being TRBD1 (5 bases). Germline CDR1 reads LNHDA; CDR2 reads SQIVND (reference sequence). This CDR3 contains 15 residues. V was cut by 3 bases and J by 0 bases, with 9 bases left in between. CDR3 in amino acids: CASSIDSHSGNTIYF. The CDR3 bases are TGTGCCAGTAGTATCGACAGCCACTCTGGAAACACCATATATTTT.

The rearrangement links TRBV9 to TRBJ2-2; weak D call: TRBD2 (5 bases). Germline values: CDR1 SGDLS, CDR2 YYNGEE. This CDR3 has 14 amino acids. V gave up 2 bases and J gave up 3 bases, with 8 bases separating them. The CDR3 region is CASSVGVYTGELFF. DNA of the CDR3: TGTGCCAGCAGCGTCGGGGTTTACACCGGGGAGCTGTTTTTT.

The rearrangement links TRBV24-1 to TRBJ1-3, with D maybe TRBD1 (5 bases). Germline V gives CDR1 KGHDR, CDR2 SFDVKD. The CDR3 covers 16 residues. V lost 5 bases and J lost 0, with 13 bases in between. CDR3 coding DNA: TGTGCCACCAGTGCCGGGACTCCGAGCTCTGGAAACACCATATATTTT. It codes for CATSAGTPSSGNTIYF.

The rearrangement uses TRBV5-4 and TRBJ2-5, with 7 bases that match TRBD2. The CDR3 totals 16 residues. Germline assignment: CDR1 SGHNT and CDR2 YYREEE (reference sequence). V shed 2 bases, J shed 1 base, and the junction held 8 bases outside the gene matches. The CDR3 loop is CASSFGGRRGQETQYF. In DNA form, the CDR3 reads TGTGCCAGCAGCTTCGGGGGGAGGAGAGGCCAAGAGACCCAGTACTTC.

V is TRBV7-9 and J is TRBJ1-1, with TRBD1 as a possible D gene (5 bases). Germline loops: CDR1 SEHNR, CDR2 FQNEAQ (reference sequence). V shed 5 bases and J shed 3 bases, with 13 bases lying between them. This CDR3 comprises 14 residues. CDR3 in amino acids: CASSAETVYTEAFF. The DNA for the CDR3 is TGTGCCAGCAGCGCCGAGACAGTATACACTGAAGCTTTCTTT.

The V call is TRBV30, the J call TRBJ2-1; a possible D gene is TRBD1 (7 bases). In germline, CDR1 is GTSNPN, CDR2 SVGIG (reference sequence). V dropped 5 bases and J dropped 4 bases, with 24 bases sitting between them. The CDR3 consists of 17 residues. This CDR3 reads CAWLPKAGQTHYNEQFF. CDR3 coding DNA: TGTGCCTGGCTTCCAAAGGCGGGACAGACTCATTACAATGAGCAGTTCTTC.

This clone was seen only a few times. The chain carries TRBV12-3 or TRBV12-4 and TRBJ2-6, with D unresolved. CDR3 size: 12 residues. V was clipped by 10 bases and J by 0 bases, with 4 bases between them. In DNA form, the CDR3 reads TGTGCCACCCGCTCTGGGGCCAACGTCCTGACTTTC. Protein product: CATRSGANVLTF.